The clone carrying this T cell receptor beta chain was picked up many times. Its antigen is unknown. TCRdb passed the 5' RACE reads through MiXCR, listing each CDR3 protein once. The data hold fewer than 30,000 distinct CDR3 sequences, with about 7% observed a single time. This record belongs to a study of spatial heterogeneity in lung cancer. Turning to the study itself: Each distinct TCR and UMI combination averaged more than ten appearances in raw reads.

Time point in this sample: sample taken at primary tumor resection. Untreated early-stage non-small cell lung cancer patients, roughly 75 in total, were the donors. Whole RNA, isolated from tumor, nontumor lung or frozen PBMC, was sequenced without prior sorting. Looked up from germline, CDR1 is MDHEN and CDR2 is SYDVKM. CDR3 size: 12 residues. V was cut by 10 bases and J by 5 bases, with 14 bases left in between. Study findings and constraints: Ubiquitous expanded TCR counts tracked ubiquitous nonsynonymous mutations; regional expanded TCR counts tracked regional nonsynonymous mutations. It was found that expanded intratumoral alpha and beta TCR counts tracked tumor mutation counts.

The starting material was lung tumor tissue, obtained at surgery. The source is a male donor with early-stage non-small cell lung cancer. V usage is TRBV28 and J usage is TRBJ1-2, with D tentatively TRBD1 (6 bases). The CDR3 region is CATSGTTYGYTF. CDR3 nucleotides: TGTGCCACCTCCGGGACAACATATGGCTACACCTTC.